This entry lists 32 T cell receptor beta chains sequenced from one sample in a study of blood T cell repertoires in COVID-19. Generated by immunoSEQ multiplex PCR, the TCRdb table keeps only in-frame clones and is missing some. Among some 180,000 clones listed, about four fifths were seen once. Specimen: peripheral blood. The receptor source for this set is a man in his 70s with active or convalescent COVID-19.

The chain couples TRBV5-4 to TRBJ2-7, with 7 nucleotides matching TRBD1. The CDR3 extends over 14 amino acids. J lost 6 bases, V lost 4 bases, and 10 bases had no gene match. Germline V gene data show CDR1 as SGHNT and CDR2 as YYREEE (reference sequence). CDR3 amino acids: CASSDRQGRSEQYF. The DNA for the CDR3 is TGTGCCAGCAGCGACAGACAGGGACGGAGCGAGCAGTACTTC.

The rearrangement joins TRBV7-2 to TRBJ2-3; 11 bases fit TRBD2. With 1 base clipped from V and 6 bases from J, the junction kept 3 bases outside the gene matches. The CDR3 totals 15 residues. CDR1 SGHTA and CDR2 FQGNSA come from the germline V gene. The CDR3 sequence is CASSLGVAGGDTQYF. The CDR3 region has the DNA TGTGCCAGCAGCTTAGGAGTAGCGGGGGGGGATACGCAGTATTTT.

This chain connects TRBV5-4 to TRBJ1-1; TRBD1 matches at 9 bases. Germline CDR1 SGHNT, CDR2 YYREEE (reference sequence). The CDR3 has 15 residues. V was pared by 1 base and J by 4 bases, with 5 bases of the junction left unmatched. CDR3 nucleotide sequence: TGTGCCAGCAGCTTGAGCCCGACAGGGGGCACTGAAGCTTTCTTT. Protein product: CASSLSPTGGTEAFF.

This clone was observed a single time. The chain links TRBV11-3 to TRBJ2-7; TRBD1 might be the D (5 bases). Germline assignment: CDR1 SGHNT and CDR2 YENEEA. V was trimmed by 1 base and J by 5 bases, leaving 9 bases between them. The CDR3 spans 13 residues. CDR3: CASSLGVGDEQYF. CDR3 coding DNA: TGTGCCAGCAGCTTAGGGGTAGGGGACGAGCAGTACTTC.

The chain joins TRBV11-3 to TRBJ2-1; no clear D. The CDR3 covers 13 residues. Germline V gene data show CDR1 as SGHNT and CDR2 as YENEEA. V gave up 3 bases and J gave up 10 bases, with 13 bases separating them. In DNA form, the CDR3 reads TGTGCCAGCAGCTTGCTTCGAGGTGGGGAGCAGTTCTTC. It specifies CASSLLRGGEQFF.

The chain couples TRBV2 to TRBJ1-3; D is possibly TRBD1 (5 bases). CDR1 and CDR2 from the germline V gene are SNHLY and FYNNEI. V was shortened by 9 bases and J by 4 bases, with 13 bases between the two germline ends. The CDR3 consists of 13 residues. CDR3 protein: CASTGLAGNTIYF. The CDR3 bases are TGTGCCAGTACAGGTCTGGCGGGAAACACCATATATTTT.

The chain combines TRBV6-2 or TRBV6-3 with TRBJ2-5; 9 bases match TRBD2. V lost 1 base, J lost 3 bases, and 6 bases stayed unmatched. Germline loops: CDR1 MNHEY, CDR2 SVGEGT. This CDR3 is built from 16 residues. CDR3 nucleotide sequence: TGTGCCAGCAGTTACTTAGCGGGAGTCGAGAAAGAGACCCAGTACTTC. This codes for CASSYLAGVEKETQYF.

The chain links TRBV19 to TRBJ2-6; 7 positions match TRBD1. J gave up 4 bases and V 5 bases, and 8 bases lay outside the gene matches. The CDR3 has 16 residues. Germline assignment: CDR1 LNHDA and CDR2 SQIVND (reference sequence). The DNA of the CDR3 is TGTGCCAGTAGTGACCAGGGGGTATCGGGGGCCAACGTCCTGACTTTC. This sequence encodes CASSDQGVSGANVLTF. Based on the CDR3 plus reference TRBV19 and TRBJ2-6, the full variable domain is DGGITQSPKYLFRKEGQNVTLSCEQNLNHDAMYWYRQDPGQGLRLIYYSQIVNDFQKGDIAEGYSVSREKKESFPLTVTSAQKNPTAFYLCASSDQGVSGANVLTFGAGSRLTVL.

V is TRBV5-4 and J is TRBJ2-7; 8 bases match TRBD1. CDR1 is SGHNT and CDR2 is YYREEE in the germline V gene (reference sequence). The CDR3 sequence is 15 residues long. V trimming: 4 bases; J trimming: 1 base; junction bases outside the gene matches: 7. For the CDR3, the DNA is TGTGCCAGCAGCGCAACGGACAGGGTTTCCTACGAGCAGTACTTC. Protein product: CASSATDRVSYEQYF.

The V call is TRBV6-6, the J call TRBJ2-7, with D tentatively TRBD2 (5 bases). Trimming stripped 7 bases from V and 4 bases from J, with 17 bases between. From germline, CDR1 is MNHNY and CDR2 SVGAGI (reference sequence). The length of the CDR3 is 14 residues. CDR3 nucleotides: TGTGCCAGCAAACGGGATTCTTCGGGATACGAGCAGTACTTC. It is translated as CASKRDSSGYEQYF.

The genes are TRBV4-3 and TRBJ1-2; possible D gene TRBD1, 5 bases. The V end lost 4 bases, the J end lost 0 bases, and 15 bases lay between the germline ends. Germline V lookup: CDR1 LGHNA, CDR2 YSLEER. The CDR3 spans 16 residues. The CDR3 DNA reads TGCGCCAGCAGCCGCAGCGGGGACCGCGCTAACTATGGCTACACCTTC. It specifies CASSRSGDRANYGYTF.

V is TRBV11-2 and J is TRBJ1-2; D is ambiguous. Trimming pared 4 bases from V and 3 bases from J, leaving 12 bases between. The CDR3 runs 14 residues. The V gene's germline CDR1 is SGHAT and CDR2 FQNNGV. The CDR3 nucleotides read TGTGCCAGCAGCTCCACGGTGGGAGACTATGGCTACACCTTC. Residues: CASSSTVGDYGYTF.

The genes are TRBV10-3 and TRBJ1-4; 7 nucleotides align to TRBD1. There are 14 residues in the CDR3. V shed 10 bases and J 4 bases; nucleotides not matched to a gene: 9. Germline-derived CDR1 and CDR2 are ENHRY and SYGVKD. CDR3 amino acids: CATASGQLNEKLFF. For the CDR3, the DNA is TGTGCCACCGCTTCGGGACAGCTTAATGAAAAACTGTTTTTT.

The gene calls are TRBV28 and TRBJ1-1; D gene unclear. CDR1 is MDHEN and CDR2 is SYDVKM in the germline V gene. The CDR3 length is 15 residues. Trimming took off 8 bases at V and 0 bases at J, with 16 bases between the two ends. CDR3 sequence: CASPPLNPMNTEAFF. CDR3 sequence (DNA): TGTGCCAGCCCCCCCCTAAACCCCATGAACACTGAAGCTTTCTTT.

This rearrangement joins TRBV19 to TRBJ1-5, with D possibly being TRBD1 (6 bases). CDR1 and CDR2 from the germline V gene are LNHDA and SQIVND (reference sequence). Trimming removed 5 bases from V and 2 bases from J, with 10 bases in between. The CDR3 loop spans 14 amino acids. In nucleotides, the CDR3 is TGTGCCAGTAGTCCTTACAGGGGCAATCAGCCCCAGCATTTT. Encoded protein: CASSPYRGNQPQHF.

The chain recombines TRBV19 with TRBJ2-7; 9 bases agree with TRBD2. The V gene end was trimmed by 0 bases and the J gene end by 4 bases; junction bases not matched to a gene: 10. The CDR3 runs 17 residues. Germline lookup yields CDR1 LNHDA and CDR2 SQIVND (reference sequence). The CDR3 loop is CASSIDLTAGGPYEQYF. DNA for the CDR3: TGTGCCAGTAGTATAGATCTAACGGCGGGAGGGCCGTACGAGCAGTACTTC.

The chain uses TRBV3-1 (or the pseudogene TRBV3-2) and TRBJ2-2; the match to TRBD2 covers 14 bases. The germline gives CDR1 LGHDT, CDR2 YNNKEL (reference sequence). CDR3 size: 19 residues. With 1 base clipped from V and 5 bases from J, the junction kept 9 bases outside the gene matches. The CDR3 loop is CASSQGPTSGRAITGELFF. As DNA, the CDR3 is TGTGCCAGCAGCCAAGGGCCGACTAGCGGGAGGGCCATTACCGGGGAGCTGTTTTTT.

The V call is TRBV12-3 or TRBV12-4, the J call TRBJ1-2; 9 positions match TRBD1. V was pared by 5 bases and J by 11 bases, with 9 bases of the junction left unmatched. CDR3 length: 13 amino acids. CDR3 region: CASSPRDRVLYTF. The CDR3 region has the DNA TGTGCCAGCAGTCCTCGGGACAGGGTTCTTTACACCTTC.

This rearrangement joins TRBV12-3 or TRBV12-4 to TRBJ2-7; no firm D call. V was shortened by 2 bases and J by 6 bases, with 8 bases between the two germline ends. The CDR3 loop spans 12 amino acids. The CDR3 DNA reads TGTGCCAGCAGTTTATCAGGCTTCGAGCAGTACTTC. Amino acids: CASSLSGFEQYF.

This chain connects TRBV30 to TRBJ1-3; D ambiguous. The V and J ends lost 0 bases and 4 bases respectively, with 19 bases between them. This CDR3 region has 17 residues. Germline values: CDR1 GTSNPN, CDR2 SVGIG (reference sequence). The chain's CDR3 is CAWSVQPRGVFGNTIYF. The CDR3 DNA reads TGTGCCTGGAGTGTACAACCGCGTGGAGTGTTCGGAAACACCATATATTTT.

The rearrangement links TRBV7-6 to TRBJ1-5, with 10 nucleotides matching TRBD1. Germline CDR1 reads SGHVS; CDR2 reads FNYEAQ. V lost 5 bases, J lost 1 base, and 8 bases stayed unmatched. The CDR3 totals 17 residues. CDR3 region: CASSPGTGDLSNQPQHF. The CDR3 DNA is TGTGCCAGCAGCCCCGGGACAGGGGACCTCAGCAATCAGCCCCAGCATTTT.

The CDR3 loop reads CASSLEGPLHF. DNA for the CDR3: TGCGCCAGCAGCTTGGAGGGGCCCCTCCACTTT. The rearrangement uses TRBV5-1 and TRBJ1-6; D is perhaps TRBD1 (5 bases). The CDR3 sequence is 11 residues long. Trimming shortened V by 0 bases and J by 13 bases, and 5 bases separated the two germline ends. The V gene's germline CDR1 is SGHRS and CDR2 YFSETQ.

The chain is built from TRBV28 and TRBJ1-4; 11 bases map to TRBD1. Germline V gene lookup returns CDR1 MDHEN and CDR2 SYDVKM. CDR3 length equals 16 residues. With 5 bases clipped from V and 1 base from J, the junction kept 3 bases outside the gene matches. This chain's CDR3 is CASSPDRGLTNEKLFF. CDR3 DNA sequence: TGTGCCAGCAGTCCGGACAGGGGGCTAACTAATGAAAAACTGTTTTTT.

This chain uses TRBV28 with TRBJ2-5; no clear D. Germline CDR1 reads MDHEN; CDR2 reads SYDVKM. The CDR3 totals 14 residues. The germline V and J ends were trimmed by 3 bases and 9 bases, with 17 bases remaining between them. CDR3 sequence reads: CASSFRAPHLAQYF. The CDR3 DNA follows: TGTGCCAGCAGTTTCCGAGCGCCTCATTTGGCCCAGTACTTC.

The rearrangement uses TRBV5-1 and TRBJ1-6; TRBD1 is a possible D gene (5 bases). The CDR3 is 17 residues long. Germline V gene sequence: CDR1 SGHRS, CDR2 YFSETQ. V lost 4 bases, J lost 0 bases, and 14 bases lay in between. CDR3 in DNA: TGCGCCAGCAGCCCGAGTGGGGCGAGCTCCTATAATTCACCCCTCCACTTT. Its translation is CASSPSGASSYNSPLHF.

This chain links TRBV7-2 with TRBJ1-3, with D tentatively TRBD1 (6 bases). CDR1 SGHTA and CDR2 FQGNSA come from the germline V gene. CDR3 length: 15 residues. The germline V and J ends were trimmed by 1 base and 0 bases, with 7 bases remaining between them. This CDR3 reads CASSLDRDSGNTIYF. The CDR3 bases are TGTGCCAGCAGCTTAGACAGGGACTCTGGAAACACCATATATTTT.

Only a few counts were recorded for this clone. The chain has TRBV5-1 and TRBJ2-7; D not certain. Germline V gives CDR1 SGHRS, CDR2 YFSETQ. The CDR3 is made up of 11 amino acids. V lost 3 bases to trimming and J lost 3 bases, with 4 bases between them. The CDR3 here is CASSSLYEQYF. The DNA for the CDR3 is TGCGCCAGCAGCTCCCTCTACGAGCAGTACTTC.

The genes are TRBV6-2 or TRBV6-3 and TRBJ2-7, with 10 bases identical to TRBD1. Germline trimming cut 4 bases from V and 0 bases from J; bases unmatched to any gene: 6. Germline assignment: CDR1 MNHEY and CDR2 SVGEGT. CDR3 length: 16 amino acids. The CDR3 here is CASSWDRGISSYEQYF. Here the CDR3 DNA reads TGTGCCAGCAGTTGGGACAGGGGAATTTCCTCCTACGAGCAGTACTTC.

The chain couples TRBV20-1 to TRBJ1-5, with unresolved D. CDR3 length: 14 amino acids. V lost 3 bases to trimming and J lost 2 bases, with 11 bases between them. CDR1 and CDR2 (germline): DFQATT, SNEGSKA (reference sequence). CDR3 in amino acids: CSASRGSGNQPQHF. In DNA form, the CDR3 reads TGCAGTGCTAGTCGAGGGTCGGGCAATCAGCCCCAGCATTTT.

V gene TRBV7-6 combines with J gene TRBJ2-1; 14 bases agree with TRBD2. CDR1 and CDR2 (germline): SGHVS, FNYEAQ. The ends lost 5 bases at V and 10 bases at J; junction bases unmatched: 16. The CDR3 is 18 residues long. This CDR3 is CASSAERGLAGAGKEQFF. For the CDR3, the DNA is TGTGCCAGCAGCGCCGAGAGGGGACTAGCGGGAGCAGGGAAAGAGCAGTTCTTC.

The chain links TRBV6-2 or TRBV6-3 to TRBJ2-4, with 9 bases matching TRBD2. The germline gives CDR1 MNHEY, CDR2 SVGEGT. The CDR3 is 17 residues long. Unmatched junction bases numbered 11, after V lost 2 bases and J lost 6 bases. This CDR3 is CASSYEVAGGPRNIQYF. The CDR3 nucleotides read TGTGCCAGCAGTTACGAGGTGGCGGGAGGGCCGAGAAACATTCAGTACTTC.

The chain has TRBV27 and TRBJ1-2, with 7 bases lining up with TRBD1. Trimming at V came to 5 bases and at J to 2 bases, leaving 5 bases not matched to a gene. Germline values: CDR1 MNHEY, CDR2 SMNVEV (reference sequence). CDR3 length: 14 amino acids. The CDR3 protein is CASSRLQGNYGYTF. The CDR3 DNA reads as TGTGCCAGCAGTCGCTTACAGGGGAACTATGGCTACACCTTC.